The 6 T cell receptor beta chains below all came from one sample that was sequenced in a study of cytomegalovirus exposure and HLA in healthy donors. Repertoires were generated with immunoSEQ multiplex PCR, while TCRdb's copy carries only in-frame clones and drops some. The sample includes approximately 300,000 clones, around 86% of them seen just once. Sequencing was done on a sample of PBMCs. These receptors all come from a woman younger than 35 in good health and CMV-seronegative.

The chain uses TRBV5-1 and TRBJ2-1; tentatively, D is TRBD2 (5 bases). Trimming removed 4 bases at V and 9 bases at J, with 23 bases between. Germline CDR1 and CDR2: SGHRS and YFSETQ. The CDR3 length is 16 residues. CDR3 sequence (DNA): TGCGCCAGCAGCGAGGGCGGCGTCGCGGCCCGGGGTGAGCAGTTCTTC. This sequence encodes CASSEGGVAARGEQFF. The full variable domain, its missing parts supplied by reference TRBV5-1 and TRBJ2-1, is KAGVTQTPRYLIKTRGQQVTLSCSPISGHRSVSWYQQTPGQGLQFLFEYFSETQRNKGNFPGRFSGRQFSNSRSEMNVSTLELGDSALYLCASSEGGVAARGEQFFGPGTRLTVL.

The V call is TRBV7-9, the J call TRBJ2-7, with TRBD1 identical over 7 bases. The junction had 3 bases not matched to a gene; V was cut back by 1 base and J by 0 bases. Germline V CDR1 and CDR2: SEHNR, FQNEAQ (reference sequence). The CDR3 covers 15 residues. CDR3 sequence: CASSLGDSPSYEQYF. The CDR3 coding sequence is TGTGCCAGCAGCTTAGGGGACAGTCCCTCCTACGAGCAGTACTTC. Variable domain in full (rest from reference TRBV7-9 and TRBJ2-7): DTGVSQNPRHKITKRGQNVTFRCDPISEHNRLYWYRQTLGQGPEFLTYFQNEAQLEKSRLLSDRFSAERPKGSFSTLEIQRTEQGDSAMYLCASSLGDSPSYEQYFGPGTRLTVT.

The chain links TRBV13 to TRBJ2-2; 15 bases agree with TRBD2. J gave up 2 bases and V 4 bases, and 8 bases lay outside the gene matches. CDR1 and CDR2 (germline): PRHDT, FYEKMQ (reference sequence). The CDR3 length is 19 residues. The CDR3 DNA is TGTGCCAGCAGCTACGGACTAGCGGGAGGGTTGGGAAACACCGGGGAGCTGTTTTTT. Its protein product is CASSYGLAGGLGNTGELFF.

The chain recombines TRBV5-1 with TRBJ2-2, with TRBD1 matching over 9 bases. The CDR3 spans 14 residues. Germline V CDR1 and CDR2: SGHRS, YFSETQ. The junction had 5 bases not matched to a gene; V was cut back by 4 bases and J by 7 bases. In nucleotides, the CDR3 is TGCGCCAGCAGCGCCTGGGACAGGGTCGGGGAGCTGTTTTTT. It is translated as CASSAWDRVGELFF.

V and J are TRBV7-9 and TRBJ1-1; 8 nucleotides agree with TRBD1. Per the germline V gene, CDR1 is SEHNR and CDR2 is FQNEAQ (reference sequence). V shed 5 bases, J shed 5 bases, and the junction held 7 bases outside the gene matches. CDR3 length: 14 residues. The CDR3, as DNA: TGTGCCAGCAGCCCACGACAGGGGAGGACTGAAGCTTTCTTT. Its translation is CASSPRQGRTEAFF.

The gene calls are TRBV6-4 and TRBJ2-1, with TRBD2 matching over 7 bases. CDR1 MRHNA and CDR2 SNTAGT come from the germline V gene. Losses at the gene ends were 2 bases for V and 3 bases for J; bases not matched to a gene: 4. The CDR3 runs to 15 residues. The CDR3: CASSDPASGYNEQFF. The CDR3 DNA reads TGTGCCAGCAGTGACCCGGCTAGCGGCTACAATGAGCAGTTCTTC.